A single sample is the source of the 8 T cell receptor beta chains below, sequenced in a study of cytomegalovirus exposure and HLA in healthy donors. Profiling relied on immunoSEQ multiplex PCR, and the TCRdb table lists in-frame clones only, not all of them. This table has 150,000 to 200,000 clones, roughly 86% appearing once. Sequencing was done on a sample of PBMCs. These receptors came from a woman aged 18-29 years in good health and CMV-seronegative.

In its sample, this clone was seen once. The rearrangement joins TRBV10-3 to TRBJ1-1, with TRBD1 matching over 8 bases. CDR1 ENHRY and CDR2 SYGVKD come from the germline V gene. The CDR3 consists of 12 residues. J was trimmed by 5 bases and V by 8 bases; bases with no gene match: 4. The chain's CDR3 is CAIGQGATEAFF. The CDR3 DNA is TGTGCCATCGGCCAGGGGGCTACTGAAGCTTTCTTT.

V is TRBV9 and J is TRBJ1-3; no reliable D call. The ends were cut back, 0 bases at V and 1 base at J, with 5 bases in the middle. This CDR3 contains 14 residues. Germline lookup yields CDR1 SGDLS and CDR2 YYNGEE. The CDR3 sequence is CASSVGSSGNTIYF. The CDR3 DNA reads as TGTGCCAGCAGCGTAGGGAGTTCTGGAAACACCATATATTTT.

The chain joins TRBV7-9 to TRBJ2-7; 11 bases line up with TRBD2. V shed 5 bases, J shed 3 bases, and the junction held 6 bases outside the gene matches. Germline lookup yields CDR1 SEHNR and CDR2 FQNEAQ (reference sequence). The CDR3 consists of 15 residues. The CDR3 DNA reads TGTGCCAGCAGCCCCAGACTAGCGGGGCTCTACGAGCAGTACTTC. Its protein is CASSPRLAGLYEQYF.

This chain links TRBV15 with TRBJ1-1; D is possibly TRBD1 (5 bases). The CDR3 has 15 amino acids. CDR1 and CDR2 from the germline V gene are LNHNV and YYDKDF (reference sequence). V gave up 3 bases and J gave up 3 bases, with 14 bases separating them. CDR3 residues: CATSRDGDSYTEAFF. CDR3 nucleotides: TGTGCCACCAGCAGGGACGGGGACTCGTACACTGAAGCTTTCTTT.

This clone was counted a single time. V usage is TRBV10-3 and J usage is TRBJ1-1; perhaps TRBD1 as D (5 bases). Germline-derived CDR1 and CDR2 are ENHRY and SYGVKD. The germline V and J ends were trimmed by 9 bases and 1 base, with 9 bases remaining between them. This CDR3 has 12 residues. Here the CDR3 reads CAMGPANTEAFF. The CDR3 DNA reads as TGTGCCATGGGGCCCGCGAACACTGAAGCTTTCTTT.

This clone appeared a few times. The CDR3 bases are TGCGCCAGCAGCCGCCTCGGGACTGGGGCCAACGTCCTGACTTTC. It codes for CASSRLGTGANVLTF. V gene TRBV5-1 combines with J gene TRBJ2-6, with a weak D call TRBD2 (5 bases). CDR3 length equals 15 residues. The ends were cut back, 4 bases at V and 2 bases at J, with 10 bases in the middle. Germline V CDR1 and CDR2: SGHRS, YFSETQ.

V and J are TRBV19 and TRBJ2-1, with 8 nucleotides matching TRBD2. J was trimmed by 8 bases and V by 4 bases; bases with no gene match: 10. The CDR3 length is 15 residues. Per the germline V gene, CDR1 is LNHDA and CDR2 is SQIVND (reference sequence). The CDR3 loop reads CASSRSGREGYEQFF. The DNA of the CDR3 is TGTGCCAGTAGTAGGAGCGGGAGAGAGGGCTATGAGCAGTTCTTC.

This clone was detected only a few times. This chain uses TRBV7-9 with TRBJ2-1; TRBD2 matches at 8 bases. The CDR3 length is 17 residues. Germline V gene lookup returns CDR1 SEHNR and CDR2 FQNEAQ (reference sequence). Losses at the gene ends were 7 bases for V and 1 base for J; bases not matched to a gene: 12. The CDR3 loop is CASTLSQRGRSYNEQFF. As DNA, the CDR3 is TGTGCCAGCACCCTCAGCCAGCGGGGGAGGTCCTACAATGAGCAGTTCTTC.